One and the same sample provided the 4 T cell receptor beta chains below, sequenced in a study of blood T cell repertoires in COVID-19. Method: immunoSEQ multiplex PCR; TCRdb's copy keeps in-frame clones and lacks some. The table has about 63,000 clones, 65% to 85% seen once. Source material: PBMCs or T cells enriched from blood (not recorded which). Receptors originate from a woman aged 40 to 50 with acute COVID-19.

V is TRBV10-2 and J is TRBJ2-2; 7 bases align to TRBD1. Germline-derived CDR1 and CDR2 are WSHSY and SAAADI. V dropped 7 bases and J dropped 1; count of bases not matched to a gene: 9. The CDR3 has 16 amino acids. This CDR3 reads CASIQGGAENTGELFF. DNA of the CDR3: TGCGCCAGCATCCAAGGGGGCGCAGAGAACACCGGGGAGCTGTTTTTT.

The chain carries TRBV28 and TRBJ1-1; unclear D gene. V lost 4 bases and J lost 6, with 18 bases in between. Germline CDR1 reads MDHEN; CDR2 reads SYDVKM. CDR3 length equals 15 residues. The CDR3 loop reads CASSSAWGSRAEAFF. CDR3 bases: TGTGCCAGCAGTTCCGCGTGGGGTTCGAGGGCTGAAGCTTTCTTT.

The chain uses TRBV5-4 and TRBJ2-7; D might be TRBD1 (6 bases). The CDR3 is 15 residues long. Trimming pared 4 bases from V and 3 bases from J, leaving 17 bases between. The germline V gene has CDR1 SGHNT and CDR2 YYREEE (reference sequence). The CDR3 sequence: CASSQQGSSGYEQYV. CDR3 in DNA: TGTGCCAGCAGCCAACAGGGTTCGTCCGGCTACGAGCAGTACGTC.

The V gene is TRBV9, the J gene TRBJ2-1, with TRBD1 identical over 7 bases. The CDR3 extends over 15 amino acids. V trimming: 4 bases; J trimming: 3 bases; junction bases outside the gene matches: 7. Germline-derived CDR1 and CDR2 are SGDLS and YYNGEE. For the CDR3, the DNA is TGTGCCAGCAGCACGACAGGGAATAGCTACAATGAGCAGTTCTTC. Translating it yields CASSTTGNSYNEQFF.